Below, 31 T cell receptor beta chains from the same sample are listed, as sequenced in a study of PD-1 blockade in classical Hodgkin lymphoma. Produced via immunoSEQ multiplex PCR; TCRdb's table is partial and in-frame only. The data hold about 93,000 clones, with around four fifths observed a single time. As for time point: cycle 4 day 1 (C4D1), after around six weeks of nivolumab. All patients experienced relapse after autologous stem cell transplantation, and brentuximab vedotin exposure was variable. This specimen was peripheral blood mononuclear cells (PBMCs), taken before the fourth cycle of nivolumab. The source of these receptors is a human donor with classical Hodgkin lymphoma.

This clone was picked up a small number of times. V gene TRBV28 combines with J gene TRBJ1-5; D gene uncertain. The V gene lost 6 bases and the J gene lost 6 bases, with 9 bases spanning the gap. The CDR3 has 12 residues. Germline loops: CDR1 MDHEN, CDR2 SYDVKM. The CDR3 DNA reads as TGTGCCAGCAGGACTCCGAGTCAGCCCCAGCATTTT. It yields the protein CASRTPSQPQHF.

The sample holds a few counts of this clone. This rearrangement joins TRBV4-1 to TRBJ2-7, with 12 bases that match TRBD2. This CDR3 is 13 amino acids long. Germline lookup yields CDR1 MGHRA and CDR2 YSYEKL. The trim removed 11 bases at V and 5 bases at J, leaving 7 bases unmatched. The CDR3 DNA reads TGCGCCCGCCCCGGACTAGCGGGGAACGAGCAGTACTTC. Translated, it gives CARPGLAGNEQYF.

The gene calls are TRBV9 and TRBJ1-4; maybe TRBD1 (5 bases). V was clipped by 2 bases and J by 8 bases, with 16 bases between them. Germline V lookup: CDR1 SGDLS, CDR2 YYNGEE. The CDR3 is 15 amino acids. Here the CDR3 reads CASSVNEGLGEKLFF. The CDR3 coding sequence is TGTGCCAGCAGCGTTAACGAGGGGCTCGGGGAAAAACTGTTTTTT.

The chain carries TRBV19 and TRBJ2-3; D call uncertain. The germline V and J ends were trimmed by 4 bases and 3 bases, with 8 bases remaining between them. The CDR3 sequence is 13 residues long. The germline V gene has CDR1 LNHDA and CDR2 SQIVND (reference sequence). The CDR3 nucleotides are TGTGCCAGTAGTAGGCAGTGGACAGATACGCAGTATTTT. Its protein product is CASSRQWTDTQYF.

This clone was seen once. The J gene is TRBJ2-1, the V gene TRBV4-3; no clear D. CDR3 size: 16 residues. CDR1 is LGHNA, CDR2 YSLEER, per germline. V shed 2 bases and J shed 2 bases, with 13 bases lying between them. In DNA, the CDR3 is TGCGCCAGCAGCCAACACCTTTTCCCCCCCTACAATGAGCAGTTCTTC. Its translation: CASSQHLFPPYNEQFF.

The gene calls are TRBV7-2 and TRBJ2-3; 14 bases fit TRBD2. Trimming removed 6 bases from V and 5 bases from J; junction bases left unmatched: 4. Germline V gives CDR1 SGHTA, CDR2 FQGNSA. This CDR3 spans 15 amino acids. CDR3 amino acids: CASRRLAGGQDTQYF. CDR3 coding DNA: TGTGCCAGCAGACGACTAGCGGGAGGGCAAGATACGCAGTATTTT.

This clone was counted only a few times. The genes are TRBV4-1 and TRBJ2-7, with D tentatively TRBD2 (5 bases). Per the germline V gene, CDR1 is MGHRA and CDR2 is YSYEKL. The CDR3 consists of 15 residues. Trimming removed 0 bases from V and 4 bases from J, with 13 bases in between. CDR3 loop: CASSQDQADFYEQYF. The CDR3 bases are TGCGCCAGCAGCCAAGATCAAGCGGATTTTTACGAGCAGTACTTC.

The chain employs TRBV6-6 and TRBJ1-4; D not certain. With 2 bases removed from V and 5 bases from J, the gap between germline ends came to 12 bases. Germline V lookup: CDR1 MNHNY, CDR2 SVGAGI (reference sequence). The CDR3 is 15 amino acids. The chain's CDR3 is CASSYGGGRNEKLFF. CDR3 DNA sequence: TGTGCCAGCAGTTACGGTGGAGGGCGGAATGAAAAACTGTTTTTT.

This clone was recorded at least ten times. This sequence joins TRBV10-3 and TRBJ1-1; 7 bases fit TRBD1. V lost 8 bases and J lost 7; bases outside the gene matches: 13. The CDR3 extends over 14 amino acids. Germline CDR1 is ENHRY and CDR2 is SYGVKD. CDR3 protein: CAISISDRDVEAFF. CDR3 DNA: TGTGCCATCTCAATTTCCGACAGGGATGTTGAAGCTTTCTTT.

The CDR3 DNA reads TGTGCCAGCAGCGACAGAACAGGGTTCACCATATATTTT. This codes for CASSDRTGFTIYF. This sequence joins TRBV9 and TRBJ1-3; D possibly corresponds to TRBD1 (6 bases). CDR1 and CDR2 from the germline V gene are SGDLS and YYNGEE. Deletions cut 3 bases from V and 9 bases from J, with 13 bases between. This CDR3 is built from 13 residues.

This chain joins TRBV7-2 and TRBJ1-4; D may be TRBD1 (5 bases). The CDR3 is 16 amino acids. The V gene lost 1 base and the J gene lost 6 bases, with 15 bases spanning the gap. Per the germline V gene, CDR1 is SGHTA and CDR2 is FQGNSA. The CDR3 loop reads CASSLVSGTHYEKLFF. CDR3 bases: TGTGCCAGCAGCTTAGTCTCCGGGACCCACTATGAAAAACTGTTTTTT.

The table lists this clone with a count of one. This chain joins TRBV28 and TRBJ2-7, with D perhaps matching TRBD1 or TRBD2 (5 bases each). V was shortened by 6 bases and J by 5 bases, with 14 bases between the two germline ends. Germline V gene sequence: CDR1 MDHEN, CDR2 SYDVKM. CDR3 length equals 13 residues. The CDR3 loop is CASRQLQGDEQYF. CDR3 DNA sequence: TGTGCCAGCAGGCAACTCCAGGGAGACGAGCAGTACTTC.

This clone was detected once. The chain links TRBV5-4 to TRBJ2-1; D not certain. The CDR3 length is 15 residues. Germline lookup yields CDR1 SGHNT and CDR2 YYREEE (reference sequence). Trimming left V 0 bases short and J 8 bases short, with 15 bases between. The CDR3 DNA sequence: TGTGCCAGCAGCTTGGCCCTTCGCGGTTCCTATGAGCAGTTCTTC. Its protein product is CASSLALRGSYEQFF. Full variable domain (outside the CDR3, taken from reference TRBV5-4 and TRBJ2-1): ETGVTQSPTHLIKTRGQQVTLRCSSQSGHNTVSWYQQALGQGPQFIFQYYREEENGRGNFPPRFSGLQFPNYSSELNVNALELDDSALYLCASSLALRGSYEQFFGPGTRLTVL.

Only one count was recorded for this clone. This chain links TRBV4-2 with TRBJ1-1; the D gene is possibly TRBD1 (5 bases). Germline V lookup: CDR1 LGHNA, CDR2 YNFKEQ. V was shortened by 0 bases and J by 0 bases, with 11 bases between the two germline ends. The CDR3 loop spans 16 amino acids. CDR3 region: CASSQDRRGMNTEAFF. CDR3 in DNA: TGTGCCAGCAGCCAAGATCGGCGGGGGATGAACACTGAAGCTTTCTTT.

The genes are TRBV7-2 and TRBJ1-4, with D uncertain. Trimming took 7 bases from V and 8 from J, leaving 14 bases between them. Germline CDR1 SGHTA, CDR2 FQGNSA. The CDR3 has 13 amino acids. For the CDR3, the DNA is TGTGCCAGCACCCACGGACCGACCGAAAAACTGTTTTTT. Amino acid sequence: CASTHGPTEKLFF. The whole variable domain, remainder taken from reference TRBV7-2 and TRBJ1-4, is GAGVSQSPSNKVTEKGKDVELRCDPISGHTALYWYRQSLGQGLEFLIYFQGNSAPDKSGLPSDRFSAERTGGSVSTLTIQRTQQEDSAVYLCASTHGPTEKLFFGSGTQLSVL.

V is TRBV5-1 and J is TRBJ2-1, with 14 bases identical to TRBD2. The junction had 6 bases not matched to a gene; V was cut back by 4 bases and J by 9 bases. Germline assignment: CDR1 SGHRS and CDR2 YFSETQ. This CDR3 is 15 amino acids long. The CDR3 sequence: CASSVTSGGAGEQFF. CDR3 DNA: TGCGCCAGCAGCGTGACTAGCGGGGGGGCCGGTGAGCAGTTCTTC. Complete variable domain (other parts from reference TRBV5-1 and TRBJ2-1): KAGVTQTPRYLIKTRGQQVTLSCSPISGHRSVSWYQQTPGQGLQFLFEYFSETQRNKGNFPGRFSGRQFSNSRSEMNVSTLELGDSALYLCASSVTSGGAGEQFFGPGTRLTVL.

The gene calls are TRBV7-2 and TRBJ2-7, with 10 positions matching TRBD2. Germline V gene lookup returns CDR1 SGHTA and CDR2 FQGNSA. With V trimmed by 3 bases and J by 4 bases, 6 bases remained unmatched. This CDR3 has 15 amino acids. This CDR3 is CASSFSSGSLYEQYF. CDR3 DNA sequence: TGTGCCAGCAGCTTTTCTAGCGGGAGCCTGTACGAGCAGTACTTC. The full variable domain, rest sourced from reference TRBV7-2 and TRBJ2-7, is GAGVSQSPSNKVTEKGKDVELRCDPISGHTALYWYRQSLGQGLEFLIYFQGNSAPDKSGLPSDRFSAERTGGSVSTLTIQRTQQEDSAVYLCASSFSSGSLYEQYFGPGTRLTVT.

The chain employs TRBV29-1 and TRBJ1-1; perhaps TRBD1 as D (6 bases). CDR1 is SQVTM and CDR2 is ANQGSEA in the germline V gene. The CDR3 sequence is 15 residues long. V lost 7 bases and J 11 bases, leaving 29 bases between the germline ends. The CDR3 DNA reads TGCAGCGCATTCGGGGGCGCGAGTGGTCCGGGAATGGCTTTCTTT. Encoded protein: CSAFGGASGPGMAFF.

V and J are TRBV7-2 and TRBJ2-1; 11 nucleotides line up with TRBD2. CDR3 length: 16 residues. The V segment lost 2 bases and the J segment 9 bases; nucleotides outside the gene matches: 9. The germline CDR1 and CDR2 sequences are SGHTA and FQGNSA. The CDR3 here is CASSLLAGGSRLEQFF. CDR3 in DNA: TGTGCCAGCAGCTTACTAGCGGGAGGCTCCCGCCTTGAGCAGTTCTTC.

The CDR3 DNA is TGTGCCAGCAGTTACGACAGGGGAAAAGCTAACTATGGCTACACCTTC. Translated, it gives CASSYDRGKANYGYTF. The chain is built from TRBV6-5 and TRBJ1-2; TRBD1 matches 8 bases. In germline, CDR1 is MNHEY, CDR2 SVGAGI. The CDR3 totals 16 residues. J was trimmed by 0 bases and V by 2 bases; bases with no gene match: 5.

This clone was recorded only once. The rearrangement uses TRBV4-1 and TRBJ1-2; D perhaps matches TRBD1 (5 bases). This CDR3 is 15 amino acids long. V dropped 1 base and J dropped 0 bases, with 9 bases sitting between them. The germline V gene has CDR1 MGHRA and CDR2 YSYEKL. CDR3 DNA sequence: TGCGCCAGCAGCCAAGGGGACCGCCCTAACTATGGCTACACCTTC. Translated: CASSQGDRPNYGYTF.

The rearrangement links TRBV25-1 to TRBJ2-3; D call uncertain. CDR3 length: 12 residues. Trimming removed 3 bases at V and 4 bases at J, with 5 bases between. Germline V lookup: CDR1 MGHDK, CDR2 SYGVNS. The CDR3 protein is CASSDFPDTQYF. The CDR3 DNA reads as TGTGCCAGCAGTGACTTCCCAGATACGCAGTATTTT.

This clone was seen just once. The chain uses TRBV5-6 and TRBJ2-7, with no clear D. V dropped 5 bases and J dropped 3 bases, with 15 bases sitting between them. Germline V gene lookup returns CDR1 SGHDT and CDR2 YYEEEE. The CDR3 is 14 residues long. The chain's CDR3 is CASSAGRWGYEQYF. The CDR3 nucleotides read TGTGCCAGCAGTGCCGGACGTTGGGGCTACGAGCAGTACTTC.

The chain is built from TRBV18 and TRBJ2-2, with D possibly being TRBD1 (5 bases). The germline V gene encodes CDR1 KGHSH and CDR2 LQKENI. Trimming shortened V by 0 bases and J by 0 bases, and 11 bases separated the two germline ends. The CDR3 is 17 amino acids. CDR3 in DNA: TGTGCCAGCTCACCACCGTCCGGACAAGCGAACACCGGGGAGCTGTTTTTT. Translated: CASSPPSGQANTGELFF.

V usage is TRBV21-1 and J usage is TRBJ2-7; the D call in the table, TRBD2, was not verified against the DNA. TRBV21-1 is deemed a pseudogene. The CDR3 contains 16 residues. In DNA, the CDR3 is TGTGCCAGCAGCACCCGGACTAGCGGGGTCTCCTACGAGCAGTACTTC. It is translated as CASSTRTSGVSYEQYF.

This chain connects TRBV10-3 to TRBJ2-2, with 8 bases fitting TRBD2. Looked up from germline, CDR1 is ENHRY and CDR2 is SYGVKD. V shed 0 bases and J 1 base; nucleotides not matched to a gene: 1. The CDR3 is 16 amino acids. The CDR3 protein is CAISESGLENTGELFF. In DNA, the CDR3 is TGTGCCATCAGTGAGTCGGGACTAGAGAACACCGGGGAGCTGTTTTTT.

The V and J genes are TRBV6-5 and TRBJ2-7, with no clear D. This CDR3 has 15 amino acids. Trimming stripped 6 bases from V and 4 bases from J, with 19 bases between. CDR1 is MNHEY, CDR2 SVGAGI, per germline. CDR3 DNA: TGTGCCAGCAGACCTCCCCGGCGGACCGCTTACGAGCAGTACTTC. Amino acid sequence: CASRPPRRTAYEQYF.

The chain carries TRBV30 and TRBJ2-5; possibly TRBD1 for D (6 bases). The CDR3 length is 15 residues. Germline V gene lookup returns CDR1 GTSNPN and CDR2 SVGIG (reference sequence). Trimming pared 0 bases from V and 7 bases from J, leaving 18 bases between. CDR3: CAWSVIFQGLGTQYF. CDR3 in DNA: TGTGCCTGGAGTGTGATCTTCCAGGGGCTGGGGACCCAGTACTTC.

The rearrangement links TRBV6-6 to TRBJ1-1; D may be TRBD1 (5 bases). Germline CDR1 is MNHNY and CDR2 is SVGAGI (reference sequence). The CDR3 sequence is 16 residues long. Trimming cost V 3 bases and J 9 bases, with 23 bases left between them. The CDR3 nucleotides are TGTGCCAGCAGTTATCCGATCCATGTTGACAGCGTTAAAGCTTTCTTT. This translates into CASSYPIHVDSVKAFF.

V gene TRBV29-1 combines with J gene TRBJ2-1; D not certain. Trimming cost V 6 bases and J 4 bases, with 4 bases left between them. Germline loops: CDR1 SQVTM, CDR2 ANQGSEA. The CDR3 contains 10 residues. CDR3 amino acids: CSVGYNEQFF. CDR3 sequence (DNA): TGCAGCGTCGGATACAATGAGCAGTTCTTC.

The chain uses TRBV2 and TRBJ2-2; D is undetermined. The CDR3 totals 15 residues. The V gene lost 5 bases and the J gene lost 2 bases, with 12 bases spanning the gap. Germline V gene data show CDR1 as SNHLY and CDR2 as FYNNEI. The CDR3 is CASSLSPLNTGELFF. In DNA, the CDR3 is TGTGCCAGCAGTCTGTCTCCGTTAAACACCGGGGAGCTGTTTTTT.